This T cell receptor (beta chain) stems from a study of regulatory T cells in long-lasting Graves disease. This clonotype has at least ten counts. Assembly of TCR beta libraries relied on iRepertoire HTBI primers together with Arm-PCR of CDR3 regions. One entry per CDR3 protein results from TCRdb running MiXCR on the multiplex PCR reads. Here the sample spans 360,000 or so distinct CDR3 sequences, approximately 12% being singletons. Time point of the sample: newly diagnosed GD, antithyroid drugs for less than 3 months. Researchers made the TCR library from RNA that was extracted from PBMCs. Another study also made use of these data, one on T cells in Graves' hyperthyroidism and ophthalmopathy.

The source is a woman between 18 and 30 years old with Graves disease. The specimen was peripheral blood mononuclear cells (PBMCs), collected at new diagnosis, from a patient treated with antithyroid drugs.

CDR3 region: CSATQGTDVREQYF. CDR3 bases: TGCAGTGCTACACAGGGGACAGACGTCAGGGAGCAGTACTTC. The chain carries TRBV20-1 and TRBJ2-7, with 7 bases that match TRBD1. With 4 bases clipped from V and 7 bases from J, the junction kept 13 bases outside the gene matches. The CDR3 runs 14 residues. In germline, CDR1 is DFQATT, CDR2 SNEGSKA (reference sequence).